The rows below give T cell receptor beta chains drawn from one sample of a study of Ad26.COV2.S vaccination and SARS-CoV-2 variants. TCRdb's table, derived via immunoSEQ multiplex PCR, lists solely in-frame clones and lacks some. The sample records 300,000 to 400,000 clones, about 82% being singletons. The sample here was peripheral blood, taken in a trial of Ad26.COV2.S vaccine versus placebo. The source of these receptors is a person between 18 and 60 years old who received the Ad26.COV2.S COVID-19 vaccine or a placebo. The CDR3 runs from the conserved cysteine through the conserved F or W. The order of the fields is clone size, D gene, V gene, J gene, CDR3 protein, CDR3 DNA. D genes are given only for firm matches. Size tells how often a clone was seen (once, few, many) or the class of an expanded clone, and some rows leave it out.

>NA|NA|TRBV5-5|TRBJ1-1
CASSLGIREAFF
TGTGCCAGCAGCTTGGGCATCCGGGAAGCTTTCTTT
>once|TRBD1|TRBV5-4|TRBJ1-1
CASSSRDRNTEAFF
TGTGCCAGCAGTTCACGGGACAGAAACACTGAAGCTTTCTTT
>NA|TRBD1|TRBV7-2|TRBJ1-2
CASSLDNRGSNYGYTF
TGTGCCAGCAGCTTAGACAACAGGGGATCCAACTATGGCTACACCTTC
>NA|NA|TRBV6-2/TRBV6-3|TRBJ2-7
CASSSFQRSYEQYF
TGTGCCAGCAGTTCCTTCCAGCGGAGTTACGAGCAGTACTTC
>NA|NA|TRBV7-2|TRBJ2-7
CASSRRPAYEQYF
TGTGCCAGCAGCCGGCGGCCGGCCTACGAGCAGTACTTC
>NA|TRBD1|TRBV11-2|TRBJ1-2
CASSLDSDRAVNTYGYTF
TGTGCCAGCAGCTTAGATAGCGACAGGGCCGTTAATACCTATGGCTACACCTTC
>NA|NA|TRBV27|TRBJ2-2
CASAADRPTNTGELFF
TGTGCCAGCGCTGCCGACCGACCGACGAACACCGGGGAGCTGTTTTTT
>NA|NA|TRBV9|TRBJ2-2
CASSLRTDAGELFF
TGTGCCAGCAGCCTCCGGACAGATGCCGGGGAGCTGTTTTTT
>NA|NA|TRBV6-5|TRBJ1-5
CASSSGRFNQPQHF
TGTGCCAGCAGTTCCGGACGGTTCAATCAGCCCCAGCATTTT
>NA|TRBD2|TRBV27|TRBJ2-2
CASSFEASGGSGTGELFF
TGTGCCAGCAGTTTTGAGGCTAGCGGGGGGTCGGGCACCGGGGAGCTGTTTTTT
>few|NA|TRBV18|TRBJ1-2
CASSPSPGPHGYTF
TGTGCCAGCTCACCATCCCCGGGCCCCCATGGCTACACCTTC
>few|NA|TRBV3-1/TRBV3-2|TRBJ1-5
CASSQGPSQPQHF
TGTGCCAGCAGCCAAGGTCCCAGCCAGCCCCAGCATTTT
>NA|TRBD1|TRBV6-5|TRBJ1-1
CASLDRGFAEAFF
TGTGCCAGCCTCGACAGGGGATTCGCTGAAGCTTTCTTT
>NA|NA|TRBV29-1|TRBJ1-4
CSALDIPGAKLFF
TGCAGCGCCCTGGACATCCCAGGGGCAAAACTGTTTTTT
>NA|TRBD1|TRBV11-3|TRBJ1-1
CASSKSGQGGTEAFF
TGTGCCAGCAGCAAATCCGGACAGGGGGGGACTGAAGCTTTCTTT
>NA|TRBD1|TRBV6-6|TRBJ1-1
CASSKIRQGGTEAFF
TGTGCCAGCAGTAAAATCCGACAGGGAGGCACTGAAGCTTTCTTT
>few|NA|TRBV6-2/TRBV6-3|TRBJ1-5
CASSSYNSNQPQHF
TGTGCCAGCAGTTCCTATAATAGCAATCAGCCCCAGCATTTT
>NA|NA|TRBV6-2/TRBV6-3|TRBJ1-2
CASSYLIGYGYTF
TGTGCCAGCAGTTACCTAATTGGCTATGGCTACACCTTC
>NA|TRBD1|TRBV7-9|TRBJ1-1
CASSLPGQGAFF
TGTGCCAGCAGCTTGCCGGGACAGGGTGCTTTCTTT
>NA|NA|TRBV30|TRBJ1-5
CAWSPSDYQPQHF
TGTGCCTGGAGTCCCTCGGACTATCAGCCCCAGCATTTT